These 12 T cell receptor beta chains were all obtained from the same sample, sequenced in a study of blood T cell repertoires in COVID-19 (TCRdb year 2020). The method was the immunoSEQ multiplex PCR assay. Drawn from immuneACCESS, this table holds only the in-frame rearrangements with V and J called that TCRdb kept. Clones are partly lost; checked studies trace under half to an unresolved V gene and leave the rest unexplained. The sample table shows about 110,000 clones, and 88% are seen once. The ten largest clones capture 2.4% of the sample. Sequencing input: peripheral blood. These receptors were collected from a human donor in a cohort sampled during active COVID-19.

The chain uses TRBV11-2 and TRBJ2-3, with 8 bases identical to TRBD2. CDR1 SGHAT and CDR2 FQNNGV come from the germline V gene. V dropped 3 bases and J dropped 1; count of bases not matched to a gene: 12. CDR3 length: 18 amino acids. The chain's CDR3 is CASSFGFLREAGTDTQYF. The CDR3 DNA sequence: TGTGCCAGCAGCTTCGGTTTTTTGCGGGAGGCGGGCACAGATACGCAGTATTTT. Complete variable domain (other parts from reference TRBV11-2 and TRBJ2-3): EAGVAQSPRYKIIEKRQSVAFWCNPISGHATLYWYQQILGQGPKLLIQFQNNGVVDDSQLPKDRFSAERLKGVDSTLKIQPAKLEDSAVYLCASSFGFLREAGTDTQYFGPGTRLTVL.

The chain recombines TRBV11-2 with TRBJ2-5; D unresolved. The CDR3 is 12 amino acids. Germline assignment: CDR1 SGHAT and CDR2 FQNNGV. Trimming pared 3 bases from V and 8 bases from J, leaving 10 bases between. This CDR3 is CASSFGGNTQYF. The CDR3 coding sequence is TGTGCCAGCAGCTTCGGCGGTAACACCCAGTACTTC.

The J gene is TRBJ1-1, the V gene TRBV10-3, with 8 bases lining up with TRBD1. V was clipped by 6 bases and J by 4 bases; unmatched bases: 7. The CDR3 extends over 14 amino acids. The germline CDR1 and CDR2 sequences are ENHRY and SYGVKD. The CDR3 sequence: CAIRSDRAFTEAFF. The DNA for the CDR3 is TGTGCCATCAGATCGGACAGGGCTTTCACTGAAGCTTTCTTT.

V is TRBV18 and J is TRBJ2-5, with a tentative D call TRBD1 (5 bases). The CDR3 is 15 residues long. The germline V gene has CDR1 KGHSH and CDR2 LQKENI. Trimming cost V 1 base and J 1 base, with 10 bases left between them. The CDR3 DNA reads TGTGCCAGCTCACCACAACAGGCCCGCCAAGAGACCCAGTACTTC. This gives the protein CASSPQQARQETQYF.

The CDR3 DNA reads as TGTGCCAGCTCACCGCCACAGGGGGGGAATCAGCCCCAGCATTTT. Its translation is CASSPPQGGNQPQHF. The rearrangement joins TRBV18 to TRBJ1-5; 8 nucleotides agree with TRBD1. V lost 3 bases and J lost 4; bases outside the gene matches: 5. Germline lookup yields CDR1 KGHSH and CDR2 LQKENI. The CDR3 covers 15 residues. The full variable domain, in which reference TRBV18 and TRBJ1-5 provide the parts outside the CDR3, is NAGVMQNPRHLVRRRGQEARLRCSPMKGHSHVYWYRQLPEEGLKFMVYLQKENIIDESGMPKERFSAEFPKEGPSILRIQQVVRGDSAAYFCASSPPQGGNQPQHFGDGTRLSIL.

This clone has only one observation. The rearrangement uses TRBV5-1 and TRBJ2-7; 8 bases fit TRBD1. The trim removed 4 bases at V and 5 bases at J, leaving 8 bases unmatched. The germline gives CDR1 SGHRS, CDR2 YFSETQ. This CDR3 region has 14 residues. CDR3 sequence: CASSQTGVLDEQYF. The DNA of the CDR3 is TGCGCCAGCAGCCAGACAGGGGTCCTCGACGAGCAGTACTTC.

This clone occurred once. The genes are TRBV3-1 (or the pseudogene TRBV3-2) and TRBJ1-2; TRBD1 matches 12 bases. The CDR3 is made up of 17 amino acids. The V gene end was trimmed by 4 bases and the J gene end by 4 bases; junction bases not matched to a gene: 10. CDR1 LGHDT and CDR2 YNNKEL come from the germline V gene (reference sequence). The CDR3: CASSPALGTGGGYGYTF. CDR3 coding DNA: TGTGCCAGCAGCCCTGCGCTGGGGACAGGGGGCGGCTATGGCTACACCTTC.

This chain connects TRBV4-2 to TRBJ2-1; 8 positions match TRBD2. V was clipped by 2 bases and J by 5 bases; unmatched bases: 11. Looked up from germline, CDR1 is LGHNA and CDR2 is YNFKEQ. The CDR3 length is 17 residues. The CDR3 region is CASSQRHSGGVDNEQFF. The CDR3 coding sequence is TGTGCCAGCAGCCAACGGCACTCGGGGGGGGTCGACAATGAGCAGTTCTTC.

This rearrangement joins TRBV19 to TRBJ1-1; D may be TRBD1 (5 bases). Germline loops: CDR1 LNHDA, CDR2 SQIVND (reference sequence). This CDR3 region has 13 residues. V lost 6 bases, J lost 0 bases, and 8 bases lay in between. In DNA, the CDR3 is TGTGCCAGTAGAGACAGACTGAACACTGAAGCTTTCTTT. This translates into CASRDRLNTEAFF.

This chain links TRBV2 with TRBJ2-3, with TRBD2 matching 8 bases. The V and J ends lost 4 bases and 4 bases, in that order; junction bases with no gene match: 4. The CDR3 spans 14 residues. Per the germline V gene, CDR1 is SNHLY and CDR2 is FYNNEI. CDR3 DNA: TGTGCCAGCAGTGCGGGACTAGTTGCAGATACGCAGTATTTT. Translation: CASSAGLVADTQYF.

The V gene is TRBV9, the J gene TRBJ2-1; 8 bases align to TRBD2. This CDR3 has 13 residues. The V and J ends lost 3 bases and 8 bases, in that order; junction bases with no gene match: 4. Germline V CDR1 and CDR2: SGDLS, YYNGEE. The CDR3 sequence: CASSGTSSHEQFF. The CDR3 bases are TGTGCCAGCAGCGGGACTAGCAGCCATGAGCAGTTCTTC.

The chain recombines TRBV4-1 with TRBJ2-3; 15 bases fit TRBD2. In germline, CDR1 is MGHRA, CDR2 YSYEKL. V shed 6 bases and J 5 bases; nucleotides not matched to a gene: 6. This CDR3 spans 16 amino acids. In DNA form, the CDR3 reads TGCGCCAGCAGTCCCGGACTAGCGGGGGGGCTAGATACGCAGTATTTT. Translation gives CASSPGLAGGLDTQYF.